One and the same sample provided the 7 T cell receptor beta chains below, sequenced in a study of blood T cell repertoires in COVID-19. Libraries were prepared by immunoSEQ multiplex PCR; TCRdb keeps only in-frame clonotypes and omits some of them. The sample lists about 270,000 clones; 85% to 90% were seen once. Sequencing used PBMCs or T cells enriched from blood (not recorded which). The receptor source for this set is a woman aged 18-29 years who had recovered from COVID-19.

The chain combines TRBV7-9 with TRBJ1-2; D gene uncertain. The CDR3 sequence is 15 residues long. V was trimmed by 5 bases and J by 7 bases, leaving 20 bases between them. Germline CDR1 reads SEHNR; CDR2 reads FQNEAQ (reference sequence). The CDR3 DNA is TGTGCCAGCAGCCCCGTGGGCGGGGTTGGTGCTGGCTACACCTTC. Protein product: CASSPVGGVGAGYTF.

This clone was picked up a small number of times. V is TRBV4-1 and J is TRBJ2-2; 8 bases agree with TRBD2. Trimming removed 0 bases from V and 5 bases from J; junction bases left unmatched: 8. Germline assignment: CDR1 MGHRA and CDR2 YSYEKL. This CDR3 is 17 amino acids long. Here the CDR3 reads CASSQDGPAGVTGELFF. The DNA of the CDR3 is TGCGCCAGCAGCCAAGATGGGCCAGCGGGGGTGACCGGGGAGCTGTTTTTT.

The gene calls are TRBV9 and TRBJ2-3, with 8 bases that match TRBD2. The CDR3 is 17 amino acids. Germline loops: CDR1 SGDLS, CDR2 YYNGEE. V dropped 0 bases and J dropped 2; count of bases not matched to a gene: 8. The CDR3 DNA reads as TGTGCCAGCAGCGTAGAGGGCGGGGGGCTTTCCACAGATACGCAGTATTTT. Translation: CASSVEGGGLSTDTQYF.

This clone was picked up one time. In DNA form, the CDR3 reads TGTGCCAGCAGCTCCCCCGGACGGTTAGTAGATGAGGAGGACTATGGCTACACCTTC. Its protein is CASSSPGRLVDEEDYGYTF. This chain joins TRBV13 and TRBJ1-2, with D unclear. Germline CDR1 and CDR2: PRHDT and FYEKMQ (reference sequence). This CDR3 region has 19 residues. The V end was cut by 4 bases, the J end by 3 bases, with 27 bases between.

J is TRBJ2-7 and V is TRBV5-8; D is unclear. The ends were cut back, 3 bases at V and 6 bases at J, with 19 bases in the middle. CDR1 and CDR2 from the germline V gene are SGHTS and YDEGEE. The CDR3 totals 15 residues. CDR3 nucleotide sequence: TGTGCCAGCAGCTCGACAACCTCCCCTCTGGCCGAGCAGTACTTC. Translation: CASSSTTSPLAEQYF.

In its sample, this clone was seen many times. CDR3 residues: CASSENFAREAFF. Here the CDR3 DNA reads TGTGCCAGCAGTGAAAATTTTGCGCGGGAAGCTTTCTTT. The chain carries TRBV2 and TRBJ1-1; D is unclear. Germline V gene sequence: CDR1 SNHLY, CDR2 FYNNEI. The CDR3 loop spans 13 amino acids. V shed 2 bases and J shed 8 bases, with 12 bases lying between them.

V gene TRBV6-2 or TRBV6-3 combines with J gene TRBJ2-7; 7 nucleotides match TRBD1. The CDR3 extends over 15 amino acids. V shed 2 bases, J shed 4 bases, and the junction held 8 bases outside the gene matches. Germline-derived CDR1 and CDR2 are MNHEY and SVGEGT. The CDR3 reads CASSYPGTEVYEQYF. In nucleotides, the CDR3 is TGTGCCAGCAGTTACCCCGGGACAGAGGTATACGAGCAGTACTTC.